These T cell receptor beta chains were read from a single sample in a study of human T cells and chemical hapten exposure. TCRdb re-called the RACE reads through MiXCR, storing one row per CDR3 protein. Among approximately 400,000 distinct CDR3 sequences listed, 5.1% were seen once. The sequencing here drew on whole blood, taken in connection with sensitization to the hapten diphenylcyclopropenone (DPC). The receptors stem from a woman aged 45-59 years with alopecia areata. Some clones in this sample may be carry-over from other donors' samples. The CDR3 runs from the conserved cysteine through the conserved F or W. D genes are given only for firm matches. Only part of the rows carry a size: once, few, many, or a class if the clone is expanded.

abundance: many; j_gene: TRBJ1-3; len: 15; d_gene: -; v_gene: TRBV4-2; CDR3nt: TGTGCCAGCAGCCAAGATTTTCAGACTGGAAACACCATATATTTT; CDR3aa: CASSQDFQTGNTIYF
abundance: many; j_gene: TRBJ1-2; len: 11; d_gene: -; v_gene: TRBV19; CDR3nt: TGTGCCAGTAGATCCGGTGTCGGTCACACCTTC; CDR3aa: CASRSGVGHTF
abundance: few; j_gene: TRBJ2-1; len: 15; d_gene: TRBD2; v_gene: TRBV7-2; CDR3nt: TGTGCCAGCAGCTCCTTTAGCGGGAGCAGCAATGAGCAGTTCTTC; CDR3aa: CASSSFSGSSNEQFF
abundance: many; j_gene: TRBJ2-3; len: 14; d_gene: -; v_gene: TRBV7-2; CDR3nt: TGTGCCAGCAGCTTACCGCGGTCCCCAGATACGCAGTATTTT; CDR3aa: CASSLPRSPDTQYF
abundance: few; j_gene: TRBJ1-5; len: 15; d_gene: -; v_gene: TRBV3-1; CDR3nt: TGTGCCAGCAGCCAAGGCACAGGGCAGTATCAGCCCCAGCATTTT; CDR3aa: CASSQGTGQYQPQHF
abundance: -; j_gene: TRBJ2-7; len: 16; d_gene: -; v_gene: TRBV12-5; CDR3nt: TGTGCTAGTGGTCCCGTCCCGCCCGACGGTTCCTACGAGCAGTACTTC; CDR3aa: CASGPVPPDGSYEQYF
abundance: many; j_gene: TRBJ2-1; len: 15; d_gene: TRBD1; v_gene: TRBV7-9; CDR3nt: TGTGCCAGCAGCTTCGTGCAGGGGGCGAAGAATGAGCAGTTCTTC; CDR3aa: CASSFVQGAKNEQFF
abundance: many; j_gene: TRBJ1-6; len: 12; d_gene: -; v_gene: TRBV11-2; CDR3nt: TGTGCCAGCAGCTTGGCAGGTGGCCCCCTCCACTTT; CDR3aa: CASSLAGGPLHF
abundance: many; j_gene: TRBJ2-3; len: 13; d_gene: -; v_gene: TRBV7-2; CDR3nt: TGTGCCAGCAGGCTTGGGCTCACAGATACGCAGTATTTT; CDR3aa: CASRLGLTDTQYF
abundance: few; j_gene: TRBJ2-2; len: 15; d_gene: -; v_gene: TRBV4-3; CDR3nt: TGCGCCAGCAGCCCAAGAAGGGGCCTTGCCGGGGAGCTGTTTTTT; CDR3aa: CASSPRRGLAGELFF
abundance: few; j_gene: TRBJ1-2; len: 12; d_gene: -; v_gene: TRBV6-1; CDR3nt: TGTGCCAGCAGTGAAAGTGGGGCCGGCTACACCTTC; CDR3aa: CASSESGAGYTF
abundance: many; j_gene: TRBJ2-3; len: 16; d_gene: TRBD1; v_gene: TRBV7-2; CDR3nt: TGTGCCAGCAGCTGGGTGGGACAGCTAAGCACAGATACGCAGTATTTT; CDR3aa: CASSWVGQLSTDTQYF
abundance: few; j_gene: TRBJ2-3; len: 13; d_gene: TRBD2; v_gene: TRBV10-3; CDR3nt: TGTGCCATCAGTGGGATAGCGGGAGATACGCAGTATTTT; CDR3aa: CAISGIAGDTQYF
abundance: many; j_gene: TRBJ1-2; len: 13; d_gene: -; v_gene: TRBV6-5; CDR3nt: TGTGCCAGCAGTTACTCAGGACGCTATGGCTACACCTTC; CDR3aa: CASSYSGRYGYTF
abundance: many; j_gene: TRBJ1-1; len: 14; d_gene: -; v_gene: TRBV2; CDR3nt: TGTGCCAGCAGTGAAGGGGCAGGGAACACTGAAGCTTTCTTT; CDR3aa: CASSEGAGNTEAFF
abundance: many; j_gene: TRBJ2-1; len: 11; d_gene: -; v_gene: TRBV12-3/TRBV12-4; CDR3nt: TGTGCCAGCAGACTACCCAATGAGCAGTTCTTC; CDR3aa: CASRLPNEQFF
abundance: many; j_gene: TRBJ1-1; len: 15; d_gene: TRBD1; v_gene: TRBV29-1; CDR3nt: TGCAGCGTTGAAGAGGTCAGGGGGCCTGGCACTGAAGCTTTCTTT; CDR3aa: CSVEEVRGPGTEAFF
abundance: many; j_gene: TRBJ2-4; len: 13; d_gene: -; v_gene: TRBV28; CDR3nt: TGTGCCAGCAGGATCAATGGCAAAAGCATTCAGTACTTC; CDR3aa: CASRINGKSIQYF
abundance: many; j_gene: TRBJ1-6; len: 14; d_gene: -; v_gene: TRBV11-1; CDR3nt: TGTGCCAGCAGCCACGGACAGCGGGAATCACCCCTCCACTTT; CDR3aa: CASSHGQRESPLHF
abundance: few; j_gene: TRBJ2-4; len: 15; d_gene: -; v_gene: TRBV15; CDR3nt: TGTGCCACCAGCATTATTTCGGGAGCCAAAAACATTCAGTACTTC; CDR3aa: CATSIISGAKNIQYF
abundance: -; j_gene: TRBJ2-2; len: 16; d_gene: -; v_gene: TRBV20-1; CDR3nt: TGCAGTGCTAGAGAGGCCGGGACGGTGAACACCGGGGAGCTGTTTTTT; CDR3aa: CSAREAGTVNTGELFF
abundance: many; j_gene: TRBJ2-7; len: 15; d_gene: -; v_gene: TRBV5-8; CDR3nt: TGTGCCAGCAGCCCTCTCCGAGGGGCCCCCTACGAGCAGTACTTC; CDR3aa: CASSPLRGAPYEQYF
abundance: many; j_gene: TRBJ1-5; len: 16; d_gene: TRBD1; v_gene: TRBV3-1; CDR3nt: TGTGCCAGCAGCCAAGAGGGACAGGGCGAGAATCAGCCCCAGCATTTT; CDR3aa: CASSQEGQGENQPQHF
abundance: -; j_gene: TRBJ1-1; len: 14; d_gene: -; v_gene: TRBV20-1; CDR3nt: TGCAGTGCTAGAAGGGGAGGGGCAGGTACTGAAGCTTTCTTT; CDR3aa: CSARRGGAGTEAFF
abundance: many; j_gene: TRBJ2-1; len: 14; d_gene: -; v_gene: TRBV20-1; CDR3nt: TGCAGTGCTAGGAAGGACGGGGATTACAATGAGCAGTTCTTC; CDR3aa: CSARKDGDYNEQFF
abundance: many; j_gene: TRBJ2-7; len: 14; d_gene: -; v_gene: TRBV28; CDR3nt: TGTGCCAGCAGTGAACAGGGTAACTCCTACGAGCAGTACTTC; CDR3aa: CASSEQGNSYEQYF
abundance: -; j_gene: TRBJ1-5; len: 15; d_gene: -; v_gene: TRBV12-3/TRBV12-4; CDR3nt: TGTGCCAGCAGTTATCGTTCAGGGGTAAATCAGCCCCAGCATTTT; CDR3aa: CASSYRSGVNQPQHF
abundance: -; j_gene: TRBJ2-5; len: 14; d_gene: -; v_gene: TRBV7-2; CDR3nt: TGTGCCAGCAGCCCACAGGCGATGCAAGAGACCCAGTACTTC; CDR3aa: CASSPQAMQETQYF
abundance: few; j_gene: TRBJ2-7; len: 13; d_gene: -; v_gene: TRBV15; CDR3nt: TGTGCCACCAGCAAGAGAGGGACGAGGGAGCAGTACTTC; CDR3aa: CATSKRGTREQYF
abundance: many; j_gene: TRBJ1-2; len: 17; d_gene: -; v_gene: TRBV30; CDR3nt: TGTGCCTGGAGTGTCGCCCCGACGCCGGATTTGGCCTATGGCTACACCTTC; CDR3aa: CAWSVAPTPDLAYGYTF
abundance: few; j_gene: TRBJ1-2; len: 15; d_gene: -; v_gene: TRBV3-1; CDR3nt: TGTGCCAGCAGCCAAGATCGGACAGATCGCTATGGCTACACCTTC; CDR3aa: CASSQDRTDRYGYTF
abundance: many; j_gene: TRBJ2-7; len: 11; d_gene: -; v_gene: TRBV3-1; CDR3nt: TGTGCCAGCAGCCAAGCCTACGAGCAGTACTTC; CDR3aa: CASSQAYEQYF
abundance: many; j_gene: TRBJ1-1; len: 16; d_gene: TRBD1; v_gene: TRBV5-1; CDR3nt: TGCGCCAGCAGCTCGGGACGGACAGGGGGGAACACTGAAGCTTTCTTT; CDR3aa: CASSSGRTGGNTEAFF
abundance: few; j_gene: TRBJ1-2; len: 15; d_gene: -; v_gene: TRBV14; CDR3nt: TGTGCCAGCAGCCAAGATACCAGGTTAGACTATGGCTACACCTTC; CDR3aa: CASSQDTRLDYGYTF